This T cell receptor (beta chain) was retrieved from a study of T cell repertoires in cytomegalovirus infection. This clonotype came up a few times. Its antigen is currently unknown. Study-level results: Summed public TCR beta family frequency identified CMV carriers bearing the relevant HLA.

From the reads, TCRdb called clonotypes with MiXCR, one entry per CDR3 protein. The sample has about 70,000 distinct CDR3 sequences; around 20% are singletons. Germline V gives CDR1 MNHNY, CDR2 SVGAGI (reference sequence). Trimming took off 2 bases at V and 7 bases at J, with 6 bases between the two ends. The CDR3 is 12 amino acids. The chain joins TRBV6-6 to TRBJ1-5; D perhaps matches TRBD1 (5 bases). The input for sequencing was CD8+ T cells from cultured PBMCs, taken from culture after CMV antigen stimulation. The TCR was taken from a human donor in good health (CMV status not recorded). Some clones in this sample may be carry-over from other donors' samples. CDR3 residues: CASSYGGQPQHF. CDR3 DNA sequence: TGTGCCAGCAGTTACGGGGGGCAGCCCCAGCATTTT.